Listed here are 19 T cell receptor beta chains from one sample, sequenced in a study of CD8 T cells in ankylosing spondylitis. Study results and limitations: A TCR beta motif made of about 8 highly homologous variants seemed typical of ankylosing spondylitis blood.

MiXCR, applied by TCRdb to the 5' RACE reads, yields one record per CDR3 protein. Here the sample spans about 800,000 distinct CDR3 sequences, roughly 10% being singletons. No antigens are known for them. Material: blood, either unsorted or a sorted T cell fraction (not recorded which). Receptors originate from a male donor with ankylosing spondylitis.

At least ten counts were recorded for this clonotype. The chain combines TRBV6-6 with TRBJ2-7, with 8 bases that match TRBD2. This CDR3 has 13 amino acids. J lost 6 bases, V lost 6 bases, and 7 bases had no gene match. In germline, CDR1 is MNHNY, CDR2 SVGAGI (reference sequence). DNA for the CDR3: TGTGCCAGCAGCGGGAGGGAGCGGGGCGAGCAGTACTTC. Translating it yields CASSGRERGEQYF.

V and J are TRBV18 and TRBJ2-1; 11 nucleotides agree with TRBD2. This CDR3 has 15 amino acids. CDR1 is KGHSH, CDR2 LQKENI, per germline. V lost 5 bases, J lost 5 bases, and 5 bases stayed unmatched. The CDR3 here is CASSSRLAGHNEQFF. CDR3 in DNA: TGTGCCAGCTCATCACGACTAGCGGGACACAATGAGCAGTTCTTC.

This clonotype has just a few counts. This chain's CDR3 is CASSRTSEKLFF. DNA of the CDR3: TGTGCCAGCAGTCGGACTTCTGAAAAACTGTTTTTT. The rearrangement uses TRBV7-9 and TRBJ1-4; unclear D gene. The CDR3 spans 12 residues. V lost 6 bases and J 7 bases, leaving 9 bases between the germline ends. Germline CDR1 reads SEHNR; CDR2 reads FQNEAQ (reference sequence).

The CDR3 loop reads CASSLLFGNPGLPYEQYF. DNA for the CDR3: TGTGCCAGCAGCTTATTATTCGGGAACCCAGGGCTACCCTACGAGCAGTACTTC. The chain joins TRBV11-2 to TRBJ2-7; D tentatively reads TRBD1 or TRBD2 (5 bases each). The CDR3 extends over 18 amino acids. Germline CDR1 and CDR2: SGHAT and FQNNGV. V was cut by 2 bases and J by 2 bases, with 22 bases left in between.

The rearrangement joins TRBV27 to TRBJ1-1; possibly TRBD1 for D (6 bases). The V gene lost 5 bases and the J gene lost 1 base, with 14 bases spanning the gap. The V gene's germline CDR1 is MNHEY and CDR2 SMNVEV (reference sequence). The CDR3 has 15 residues. For the CDR3, the DNA is TGTGCCAGCAGTCCCCAGGGGAGACCGAACACTGAAGCTTTCTTT. As protein: CASSPQGRPNTEAFF.

V usage is TRBV4-3 and J usage is TRBJ1-2, with D perhaps TRBD1 (5 bases). This CDR3 contains 15 residues. Germline CDR1 LGHNA, CDR2 YSLEER. The ends were cut back, 0 bases at V and 0 bases at J, with 8 bases in the middle. The CDR3 spells CASSQEGTANYGYTF. Written as DNA, the CDR3 is TGCGCCAGCAGCCAAGAGGGGACGGCTAACTATGGCTACACCTTC.

This clonotype showed up just a few times. V gene TRBV20-1 combines with J gene TRBJ2-5; TRBD2 is a possible D gene (6 bases). CDR1 DFQATT and CDR2 SNEGSKA come from the germline V gene (reference sequence). V lost 0 bases to trimming and J lost 5 bases, with 16 bases between them. The CDR3 sequence is 15 residues long. The CDR3 sequence: CSAREGVSRGETQYF. Here the CDR3 DNA reads TGCAGTGCTAGAGAAGGTGTTAGCCGGGGGGAGACCCAGTACTTC.

V usage is TRBV6-1 and J usage is TRBJ2-7; tentative D call: TRBD1 (6 bases). The germline gives CDR1 MNHNS, CDR2 SASEGT. This CDR3 is built from 15 residues. V lost 6 bases to trimming and J lost 0 bases, with 15 bases between them. As DNA, the CDR3 is TGTGCCAGCAGCCTACAGGGTCCTTTCTCCTACGAGCAGTACTTC. This codes for CASSLQGPFSYEQYF.

This clonotype showed up just a few times. This chain uses TRBV11-1 with TRBJ2-7, with D unresolved. The length of the CDR3 is 14 residues. CDR1 is SGHAT, CDR2 FQDESV, per germline (reference sequence). V was clipped by 5 bases and J by 2 bases, with 13 bases between them. The DNA for the CDR3 is TGTGCCAGCAGCCTCCTGGGCCGAGCCTACGAGCAGTACTTC. It is translated as CASSLLGRAYEQYF.

V usage is TRBV20-1 and J usage is TRBJ2-2; D is uncertain. V was cut by 3 bases and J by 5 bases, with 13 bases left in between. CDR3 size: 14 residues. Germline V CDR1 and CDR2: DFQATT, SNEGSKA (reference sequence). DNA of the CDR3: TGCAGTGCTAGTAGTCCCACACTAACCGGGGAGCTGTTTTTT. Encoded protein: CSASSPTLTGELFF.

This chain joins TRBV7-8 and TRBJ1-1, with 8 bases aligning to TRBD1. V lost 1 base to trimming and J lost 4 bases; unmatched junction nucleotides: 20. This CDR3 region has 20 residues. Germline CDR1 SGHVS, CDR2 FQNEAQ. CDR3 in DNA: TGTGCCAGCAGCTTAGTCAGGCCAGGGGGCGGGGGAGTTTTTGGCACTGAAGCTTTCTTT. Translation gives CASSLVRPGGGGVFGTEAFF.

The genes are TRBV4-3 and TRBJ1-4; D remains unclear. Germline CDR1 is LGHNA and CDR2 is YSLEER. This CDR3 contains 13 residues. Trimming removed 4 bases from V and 6 bases from J, with 9 bases in between. This CDR3 reads CASSPHSYEKLFF. CDR3 sequence (DNA): TGCGCCAGCAGCCCCCACAGTTATGAAAAACTGTTTTTT.

This rearrangement joins TRBV4-3 to TRBJ1-2; 8 bases fit TRBD1. Trimming took 1 base from V and 4 from J; bases not matched to a gene: 5. The germline gives CDR1 LGHNA, CDR2 YSLEER. The CDR3 is 15 amino acids. As DNA, the CDR3 is TGCGCCAGCAGCCAAGCCTCCAGGGGGCCCTATGGCTACACCTTC. Amino acids: CASSQASRGPYGYTF.

The V gene is TRBV10-3, the J gene TRBJ1-4; no clear D gene. Germline CDR1 is ENHRY and CDR2 is SYGVKD. Deletions cut 3 bases from V and 8 bases from J, with 4 bases between. The CDR3 is made up of 11 amino acids. The CDR3 DNA reads as TGTGCCATCAGTGAAAGCGAAAAACTGTTTTTT. Translation gives CAISESEKLFF.

V is TRBV29-1 and J is TRBJ2-5; the D gene is possibly TRBD1 (6 bases). Germline CDR1 and CDR2: SQVTM and ANQGSEA. V shed 3 bases and J shed 9 bases, with 8 bases lying between them. The CDR3 consists of 10 residues. CDR3 protein: CSVDEGAQYF. In DNA form, the CDR3 reads TGCAGCGTTGACGAGGGGGCCCAGTACTTC.

The table lists this clonotype with a few counts. The chain couples TRBV20-1 to TRBJ1-1; 8 nucleotides agree with TRBD1. Germline assignment: CDR1 DFQATT and CDR2 SNEGSKA (reference sequence). CDR3 size: 14 residues. The V gene end was trimmed by 3 bases and the J gene end by 2 bases; junction bases not matched to a gene: 5. Here the CDR3 DNA reads TGCAGTGCTAGGTGGGGACAGGTTAACACTGAAGCTTTCTTT. Residues: CSARWGQVNTEAFF.

This rearrangement joins TRBV20-1 to TRBJ2-7; 8 bases line up with TRBD1. CDR1 is DFQATT and CDR2 is SNEGSKA in the germline V gene (reference sequence). The CDR3 is 12 residues long. Losses at the gene ends were 6 bases for V and 3 bases for J; bases not matched to a gene: 4. CDR3 bases: TGCAGTGCAATCGACAGGGGCTACGAGCAGTACTTC. Residues: CSAIDRGYEQYF.

The CDR3 nucleotides are TGCGCCAGCAGCTTGGCGGGTTTACACCTCTCTGGAAACACCATATATTTT. Its protein product is CASSLAGLHLSGNTIYF. The V and J genes are TRBV5-1 and TRBJ1-3; D is uncertain. This CDR3 has 17 amino acids. V gave up 0 bases and J gave up 0 bases, with 13 bases separating them. The germline V gene encodes CDR1 SGHRS and CDR2 YFSETQ.

The chain is built from TRBV11-2 and TRBJ1-4; D might be TRBD1 (6 bases). The V end was cut by 3 bases, the J end by 5 bases, with 22 bases between. Germline CDR1 and CDR2: SGHAT and FQNNGV. The CDR3 is made up of 18 amino acids. CDR3 in DNA: TGTGCCAGCAGCTTCGACAGGACGGATGCCAACCCCAATGAAAAACTGTTTTTT. Translated, it gives CASSFDRTDANPNEKLFF.